Listed below are T cell receptor beta chains from one sample, sequenced in a study of shared clonotypes between healthy human individuals. Data came from immunoSEQ multiplex PCR; TCRdb stores just in-frame clones and leaves some out. This sample has 1 million to 1.3 million clones, with around three quarters found just once. The sample comprised memory CD4+ T cells from PBMCs. The receptors stem from a man younger than 30 in good health. Some clones in this sample may be carry-over from other donors' samples. Each CDR3 is given with its conserved first and last residue. The order of the fields is CDR3 protein, CDR3 DNA, clone size, V gene, D gene, J gene. A D gene is named only where the DNA matches it firmly. Where a row states a size, it is once, few, many or the class of an expanded clone; other rows omit it.

cdr3_aa: CASRQETGPNEKLFF; cdr3_nt: TGCGCCAGCAGACAAGAGACAGGGCCTAATGAAAAACTGTTTTTT; clone_size: .; v_call: TRBV10-1; d_call: TRBD1; j_call: TRBJ1-4
cdr3_aa: CASSYHFGGTYEQYF; cdr3_nt: TGTGCCAGCAGTTATCACTTCGGGGGCACCTACGAGCAGTACTTC; clone_size: .; v_call: TRBV7-2; d_call: .; j_call: TRBJ2-7
cdr3_aa: CASSLGYSGNEQFF; cdr3_nt: TGCGCCAGCAGCTTGGGGTATAGCGGCAATGAGCAGTTCTTC; clone_size: many; v_call: TRBV5-1; d_call: .; j_call: TRBJ2-1
cdr3_aa: CASRLQRGTPYEQYF; cdr3_nt: TGTGCCAGCAGGCTCCAAAGGGGAACCCCCTACGAGCAGTACTTC; clone_size: .; v_call: TRBV27; d_call: .; j_call: TRBJ2-7
cdr3_aa: CASSEVPGQSYSNQPQHF; cdr3_nt: TGTGCCAGCAGTGAAGTCCCTGGCCAGTCTTATAGCAATCAGCCCCAGCATTTT; clone_size: .; v_call: TRBV6-1; d_call: .; j_call: TRBJ1-5
cdr3_aa: CASSSTVGGMNTEAFF; cdr3_nt: TGCGCCAGCAGCTCGACAGTAGGCGGAATGAACACTGAAGCTTTCTTT; clone_size: once; v_call: TRBV5-1; d_call: .; j_call: TRBJ1-1
cdr3_aa: CASSPDLYGYTF; cdr3_nt: TGCGCCAGCAGCCCGGACCTCTATGGCTACACCTTC; clone_size: .; v_call: TRBV5-1; d_call: .; j_call: TRBJ1-2
cdr3_aa: CASSFIGSSTDTQYF; cdr3_nt: TGTGCCAGCAGCTTCATTGGTAGCAGCACAGATACGCAGTATTTT; clone_size: .; v_call: TRBV5-4; d_call: .; j_call: TRBJ2-3
cdr3_aa: CASSQGLRETQYF; cdr3_nt: TGTGCCAGCTCGCAGGGTTTAAGGGAGACCCAGTACTTC; clone_size: .; v_call: TRBV18; d_call: .; j_call: TRBJ2-5
cdr3_aa: CASSEGQSPYNEQFF; cdr3_nt: TGTGCCAGCAGCGAGGGACAATCCCCTTACAATGAGCAGTTCTTC; clone_size: .; v_call: TRBV5-4; d_call: .; j_call: TRBJ2-1
cdr3_aa: CASRLWGQGAYYEQYF; cdr3_nt: TGTGCCAGCAGACTATGGGGACAGGGGGCGTACTACGAGCAGTACTTC; clone_size: .; v_call: TRBV11-2; d_call: TRBD1; j_call: TRBJ2-7
cdr3_aa: CASSFDRGGYGYTF; cdr3_nt: TGTGCCAGCAGCTTCGACAGGGGCGGCTATGGCTACACCTTC; clone_size: .; v_call: TRBV7-3; d_call: TRBD1; j_call: TRBJ1-2
cdr3_aa: CASSVGGQNTEAFF; cdr3_nt: TGTGCCAGCAGCGTAGGAGGCCAGAACACTGAAGCTTTCTTT; clone_size: .; v_call: TRBV9; d_call: .; j_call: TRBJ1-1
cdr3_aa: CSSLRGNYGYTF; cdr3_nt: TGCAGCTCTTTACGAGGGAACTATGGCTACACCTTC; clone_size: .; v_call: TRBV29-1; d_call: .; j_call: TRBJ1-2
cdr3_aa: CAISESRGPTGQPQHF; cdr3_nt: TGTGCCATCAGTGAGTCGAGGGGACCGACCGGTCAGCCCCAGCATTTT; clone_size: .; v_call: TRBV10-3; d_call: .; j_call: TRBJ1-5
cdr3_aa: CASSLAGRVETQYF; cdr3_nt: TGCGCCAGCAGCTTGGCGGGTCGCGTAGAGACCCAGTACTTC; clone_size: .; v_call: TRBV5-1; d_call: .; j_call: TRBJ2-5
cdr3_aa: CASSAGLARPDTQYF; cdr3_nt: TGTGCCAGCAGCGCAGGACTAGCGCGACCAGATACGCAGTATTTT; clone_size: .; v_call: TRBV9; d_call: TRBD2; j_call: TRBJ2-3
cdr3_aa: CASSRDRGPNQPQHF; cdr3_nt: TGTGCCAGTAGTCGAGACAGGGGGCCCAATCAGCCCCAGCATTTT; clone_size: .; v_call: TRBV19; d_call: TRBD1; j_call: TRBJ1-5
cdr3_aa: CASSEFFTSGPSYF; cdr3_nt: TGTGCCAGCAGTGAATTCTTTACTAGCGGGCCTTCCTACTTC; clone_size: .; v_call: TRBV6-1; d_call: TRBD2; j_call: TRBJ2-7
cdr3_aa: CAGDGAGEKLFF; cdr3_nt: TGTGCCGGGGACGGCGCGGGGGAAAAACTGTTTTTT; clone_size: few; v_call: TRBV6-4; d_call: .; j_call: TRBJ1-4
cdr3_aa: CSVEDPVGTSYNEQFF; cdr3_nt: TGCAGCGTTGAAGATCCAGTGGGGACCTCCTACAATGAGCAGTTCTTC; clone_size: few; v_call: TRBV29-1; d_call: .; j_call: TRBJ2-1
cdr3_aa: CASSLVRLEGRLFF; cdr3_nt: TGTGCCAGCAGCTTGGTTAGGTTGGAGGGGAGGCTGTTCTTC; clone_size: .; v_call: TRBV7-2; d_call: .; j_call: TRBJ2-1
cdr3_aa: CSVFVASGANVLTF; cdr3_nt: TGCAGCGTTTTCGTGGCGTCTGGGGCCAACGTCCTGACTTTC; clone_size: many; v_call: TRBV29-1; d_call: .; j_call: TRBJ2-6
cdr3_aa: CASSQGPGYEQYF; cdr3_nt: TGTGCCAGCAGCCAAGGCCCTGGCTACGAGCAGTACTTC; clone_size: .; v_call: TRBV4-2; d_call: .; j_call: TRBJ2-7
cdr3_aa: CASSLDVYSEQYF; cdr3_nt: TGTGCCAGCAGTTTGGATGTCTATTCCGAGCAGTACTTC; clone_size: .; v_call: TRBV5-6; d_call: .; j_call: TRBJ2-7
cdr3_aa: CASSSRGGLEQFF; cdr3_nt: TGTGCCAGCAGCTCCCGGGGGGGACTAGAGCAGTTCTTC; clone_size: few; v_call: TRBV7-3; d_call: TRBD2; j_call: TRBJ2-1
cdr3_aa: CASSYRQGRMTYEQYF; cdr3_nt: TGTGCCAGCAGCTACCGACAGGGGAGAATGACCTACGAGCAGTACTTC; clone_size: .; v_call: TRBV21-1; d_call: .; j_call: TRBJ2-7
cdr3_aa: CASSLGGRGYTF; cdr3_nt: TGTGCCAGCAGCTTGGGTGGGAGGGGCTACACCTTC; clone_size: .; v_call: TRBV7-8; d_call: .; j_call: TRBJ1-2
cdr3_aa: CAISGSPGKAEAFF; cdr3_nt: TGTGCCATCAGTGGTTCCCCGGGGAAGGCTGAAGCTTTCTTT; clone_size: .; v_call: TRBV10-3; d_call: .; j_call: TRBJ1-1
cdr3_aa: CASSFGGGEKLFF; cdr3_nt: TGTGCCAGCAGTTTCGGGGGAGGTGAAAAACTGTTTTTT; clone_size: few; v_call: TRBV28; d_call: .; j_call: TRBJ1-4
cdr3_aa: CASSLDTGANVLTF; cdr3_nt: TGCGCCAGCAGCTTAGATACTGGGGCCAACGTCCTGACTTTC; clone_size: .; v_call: TRBV5-1; d_call: .; j_call: TRBJ2-6
cdr3_aa: CAWGQTFNYGYTF; cdr3_nt: TGTGCCTGGGGACAGACTTTTAACTATGGCTACACCTTC; clone_size: .; v_call: TRBV30; d_call: .; j_call: TRBJ1-2
cdr3_aa: CASTILEGQTNYGYTF; cdr3_nt: TGCGCCAGCACCATTCTGGAGGGACAGACTAACTATGGCTACACCTTC; clone_size: once; v_call: TRBV5-1; d_call: TRBD1; j_call: TRBJ1-2